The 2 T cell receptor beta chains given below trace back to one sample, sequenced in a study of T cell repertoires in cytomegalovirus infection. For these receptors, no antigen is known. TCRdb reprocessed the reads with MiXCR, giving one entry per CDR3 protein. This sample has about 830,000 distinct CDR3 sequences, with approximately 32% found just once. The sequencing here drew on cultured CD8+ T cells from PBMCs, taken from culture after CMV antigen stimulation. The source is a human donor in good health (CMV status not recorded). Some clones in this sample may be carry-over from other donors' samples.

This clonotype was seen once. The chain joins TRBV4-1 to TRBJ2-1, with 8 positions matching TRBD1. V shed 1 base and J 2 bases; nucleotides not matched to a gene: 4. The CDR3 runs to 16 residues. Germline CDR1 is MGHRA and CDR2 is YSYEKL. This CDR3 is CASSQAGQAAYNEQFF. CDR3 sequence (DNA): TGCGCCAGCAGCCAAGCGGGACAGGCCGCCTACAATGAGCAGTTCTTC.

The DNA of the CDR3 is TGTGCCAGCAGGGGCCCCGGGCAGGGGGCGGATGGCTACACCTTC. Translation: CASRGPGQGADGYTF. V gene TRBV7-9 combines with J gene TRBJ1-2; 8 bases are shared with TRBD1. Germline V lookup: CDR1 SEHNR, CDR2 FQNEAQ (reference sequence). This CDR3 contains 15 residues. The V segment lost 6 bases and the J segment 6 bases; nucleotides outside the gene matches: 12.